Each of the 6 T cell receptor beta chains below was sequenced from the same sample in a study of CXCR3-negative and CXCR3-positive naive CD8 T cells. The method, 5' RACE with UMI labels, was used to prepare the TRB cDNA libraries. Reanalyzing the 5' RACE reads, TCRdb keeps one entry per CDR3 protein, without DNA. The table for this sample gives 55,000 to 70,000 distinct CDR3 sequences. Sequencing was performed on memory CD8+ T cells from blood. All receptors come from a human donor in good health. Some clones in this sample may be carry-over from other donors' samples.

The chain recombines TRBV7-7 with TRBJ2-7; TCRdb's D call, TRBD1, is unchecked because there is no DNA. This CDR3 has 13 residues. Germline loops: CDR1 SSHAT, CDR2 FNYEAQ (reference sequence). CDR3 region: CASSSDRGYEQYF.

The chain employs TRBV4-3 and TRBJ2-7. Germline loops: CDR1 LGHNA, CDR2 YSLEER. This CDR3 contains 14 residues. The CDR3 spells CASSQDLERQEQYF.

V usage is TRBV5-5 and J usage is TRBJ1-1. The CDR3 totals 13 residues. Germline V CDR1 and CDR2: SGHKS, YYEKEE (reference sequence). CDR3: CASSADRNTEAFF.

The chain employs TRBV12-3 or TRBV12-4 and TRBJ2-1. CDR3 length: 12 amino acids. The CDR3 loop reads CASKTALGEQFF.

V gene TRBV5-4 combines with J gene TRBJ2-5. The germline gives CDR1 SGHNT, CDR2 YYREEE (reference sequence). CDR3 length equals 15 residues. The CDR3 region is CASSLVEQLKETQYF.

V usage is TRBV2 and J usage is TRBJ1-4. The CDR3 loop spans 11 amino acids. Germline V gene data show CDR1 as SNHLY and CDR2 as FYNNEI. CDR3 protein: CASKENEKLFF.